Presented here are 22 T cell receptor beta chains from one specimen sequenced in a study of monozygotic twins with cystic fibrosis. TCRdb's table, derived via immunoSEQ multiplex PCR, lists solely in-frame clones and lacks some. Altogether approximately 24,000 clones are present, 96% being singletons, with the ten largest covering around 2.5%. The sequencing input was blood. The receptors stem from a girl aged 2 to 10 with cystic fibrosis.

The chain recombines TRBV19 with TRBJ2-7, with D possibly TRBD1 on 6 matching bases. This CDR3 contains 15 residues. V gave up 1 base and J gave up 0 bases, with 10 bases separating them. Germline V gives CDR1 LNHDA, CDR2 SQIVND (reference sequence). The CDR3 DNA sequence: TGTGCCAGTAGTATAGGGCCGGACAGCTCCTACGAGCAGTACTTC. Encoded protein: CASSIGPDSSYEQYF.

The chain uses TRBV6-5 and TRBJ2-5, with 8 bases aligning to TRBD1. CDR1 MNHEY and CDR2 SVGAGI come from the germline V gene. V was clipped by 6 bases and J by 5 bases; unmatched bases: 11. The CDR3 covers 15 residues. The CDR3 protein is CASSPTRTGWETQYF. In nucleotides, the CDR3 is TGTGCCAGCAGCCCTACCCGGACAGGGTGGGAGACCCAGTACTTC.

The V gene is TRBV7-2, the J gene TRBJ1-2; unclear D gene. This CDR3 comprises 13 residues. V was clipped by 3 bases and J by 4 bases, with 9 bases between them. Looked up from germline, CDR1 is SGHTA and CDR2 is FQGNSA. The CDR3 DNA reads as TGTGCCAGCAGCTTGGGGAGCTTCTATGGCTACACCTTC. It is translated as CASSLGSFYGYTF.

The chain links TRBV5-1 to TRBJ2-1, with no clear D. V lost 2 bases and J 5 bases, leaving 2 bases between the germline ends. CDR3 length equals 11 residues. From germline, CDR1 is SGHRS and CDR2 YFSETQ. CDR3: CASSLNNEQFF. DNA for the CDR3: TGCGCCAGCAGCTTAAACAATGAGCAGTTCTTC.

This rearrangement joins TRBV30 to TRBJ2-7; 11 nucleotides align to TRBD2. CDR1 and CDR2 from the germline V gene are GTSNPN and SVGIG (reference sequence). The CDR3 runs 17 residues. V lost 0 bases and J lost 6; bases outside the gene matches: 13. This CDR3 is CAWSVGLRLAGFGEQYF. The CDR3 DNA sequence: TGTGCCTGGAGTGTAGGGTTACGACTAGCGGGATTTGGCGAGCAGTACTTC.

V gene TRBV10-1 combines with J gene TRBJ2-3; D gene uncertain. Germline CDR1 and CDR2: WNHNN and SYGVQD (reference sequence). Trimming left V 3 bases short and J 4 bases short, with 8 bases between. The CDR3 has 13 amino acids. The CDR3 DNA is TGCGCCAGCAGTGAAGGCTCACCAGATACGCAGTATTTT. Its translation is CASSEGSPDTQYF.

CDR3 protein: CASSAIPRQGYEQYF. The CDR3 region has the DNA TGTGCCAGCAGTGCCATACCTCGACAGGGCTACGAGCAGTACTTC. V usage is TRBV27 and J usage is TRBJ2-7; TRBD1 aligns across 7 bases. The germline V gene has CDR1 MNHEY and CDR2 SMNVEV (reference sequence). The CDR3 sequence is 15 residues long. J was trimmed by 3 bases and V by 5 bases; bases with no gene match: 10.

The CDR3 sequence: CSVEPSATNEKLFF. In DNA, the CDR3 is TGCAGCGTTGAACCCTCTGCAACTAATGAAAAACTGTTTTTT. This sequence joins TRBV29-1 and TRBJ1-4, with D hard to call. The CDR3 covers 14 residues. Germline values: CDR1 SQVTM, CDR2 ANQGSEA. V gave up 2 bases and J gave up 0 bases, with 7 bases separating them.

The V and J genes are TRBV7-2 and TRBJ1-1, with 8 bases that match TRBD1. Germline V CDR1 and CDR2: SGHTA, FQGNSA. Losses at the gene ends were 4 bases for V and 4 bases for J; bases not matched to a gene: 8. The CDR3 covers 15 residues. The CDR3 nucleotides read TGTGCCAGCAGCTCCCGGACAGGGATGAGCACTGAAGCTTTCTTT. Translating gives CASSSRTGMSTEAFF.

CDR3 loop: CASSLAGGHVPSNYGYTF. CDR3 DNA sequence: TGTGCCAGCAGCTTGGCCGGGGGACACGTACCCTCTAACTATGGCTACACCTTC. The chain links TRBV5-8 to TRBJ1-2, with D maybe TRBD1 (6 bases). Trimming took off 0 bases at V and 0 bases at J, with 18 bases between the two ends. This CDR3 is 18 amino acids long. Germline CDR1 SGHTS, CDR2 YDEGEE.

This clone was picked up one time. CDR3 region: CASSSWDRGYNEQFF. The CDR3, as DNA: TGCGCCAGCTCAAGTTGGGACAGGGGTTACAATGAGCAGTTCTTC. The chain uses TRBV4-1 and TRBJ2-1; TRBD1 matches 10 bases. There are 15 residues in the CDR3. Germline V lookup: CDR1 MGHRA, CDR2 YSYEKL. V was pared by 8 bases and J by 4 bases, with 8 bases of the junction left unmatched.

This sequence joins TRBV7-9 and TRBJ2-7, with 7 bases identical to TRBD1. The CDR3 extends over 16 amino acids. Germline V CDR1 and CDR2: SEHNR, FQNEAQ (reference sequence). Germline trimming cut 1 base from V and 2 bases from J; bases unmatched to any gene: 8. The CDR3 is CASSLVKTGDPYEQYF. In DNA form, the CDR3 reads TGTGCCAGCAGCTTAGTGAAAACAGGGGATCCCTACGAGCAGTACTTC.

V is TRBV2 and J is TRBJ1-5; no clear D. The CDR3 sequence is 16 residues long. The V gene lost 4 bases and the J gene lost 0 bases, with 13 bases spanning the gap. In germline, CDR1 is SNHLY, CDR2 FYNNEI. The CDR3 spells CASSGQWSYSNQPQHF. The DNA of the CDR3 is TGTGCCAGCAGTGGGCAATGGAGCTATAGCAATCAGCCCCAGCATTTT.

The chain uses TRBV25-1 and TRBJ1-4; 8 positions match TRBD1. The V gene end was trimmed by 3 bases and the J gene end by 4 bases; junction bases not matched to a gene: 4. Germline lookup yields CDR1 MGHDK and CDR2 SYGVNS. This CDR3 region has 15 residues. This CDR3 is CASSEPGQDNEKLFF. The CDR3 DNA follows: TGTGCCAGCAGTGAGCCGGGACAGGATAATGAAAAACTGTTTTTT.

The V gene is TRBV6-7, the J gene TRBJ2-7, with D maybe TRBD2 (6 bases). TRBV6-7 is assigned to the ORF class and has an uncertain function. The CDR3 length is 16 residues. Deletions cut 5 bases from V and 3 bases from J, with 20 bases between. CDR3 sequence reads: CASSNLRASEIYEQYF. The CDR3 DNA follows: TGTGCCAGCAGTAATTTAAGGGCTAGCGAGATCTACGAGCAGTACTTC.

V gene TRBV7-6 combines with J gene TRBJ1-1, with D perhaps TRBD1 (5 bases). V was trimmed by 5 bases and J by 3 bases, leaving 16 bases between them. From germline, CDR1 is SGHVS and CDR2 FNYEAQ. This CDR3 comprises 15 residues. As DNA, the CDR3 is TGTGCCAGCAGCATCTCAGGAATGGGGGACACTGAAGCTTTCTTT. This sequence encodes CASSISGMGDTEAFF.

On this clone itself: Other DNA sequences in this specimen translate into the identical CDR3. The genes are TRBV9 and TRBJ2-7; no firm D call. Trimming cost V 0 bases and J 4 bases, with 8 bases left between them. CDR1 and CDR2 (germline): SGDLS, YYNGEE. The CDR3 is 13 residues long. The CDR3 DNA reads as TGTGCCAGCAGCGTAGGGGATCGATACGAGCAGTACTTC. It encodes CASSVGDRYEQYF.

J is TRBJ1-5 and V is TRBV28; D is undetermined. In germline, CDR1 is MDHEN, CDR2 SYDVKM. This CDR3 is 15 amino acids long. V was pared by 3 bases and J by 2 bases, with 11 bases between. CDR3 bases: TGTGCCAGCAGTTTGCACCCTATGGGCAATCAGCCCCAGCATTTT. This translates into CASSLHPMGNQPQHF.

The V call is TRBV16, the J call TRBJ2-3, with D unresolved. Germline V CDR1 and CDR2: KGHSY, FQNENV. CDR3 length: 15 amino acids. V was shortened by 4 bases and J by 3 bases, with 14 bases between the two germline ends. CDR3 region: CASSRRESGTDTQYF. The CDR3 DNA follows: TGTGCCAGCAGCCGCCGAGAGTCAGGAACAGATACGCAGTATTTT.

The chain employs TRBV4-2 and TRBJ2-7; 13 bases align to TRBD2. The V gene's germline CDR1 is LGHNA and CDR2 YNFKEQ. V was clipped by 0 bases and J by 2 bases; unmatched bases: 10. The length of the CDR3 is 19 residues. CDR3 DNA: TGTGCCAGCAGCCAAGATATTGGGGGACTAGCGGGGACTACCTACGAGCAGTACTTC. Translation: CASSQDIGGLAGTTYEQYF.

The J gene is TRBJ2-1, the V gene TRBV7-9; no clear D. The V end lost 1 base, the J end lost 3 bases, and 4 bases lay between the germline ends. The CDR3 length is 13 residues. Germline V gene sequence: CDR1 SEHNR, CDR2 FQNEAQ (reference sequence). The CDR3: CASSLVVYNEQFF. The CDR3 DNA sequence: TGTGCCAGCAGCTTAGTAGTCTACAATGAGCAGTTCTTC.

The gene calls are TRBV30 and TRBJ2-7, with D possibly matching TRBD2 (5 bases). The V end was cut by 0 bases, the J end by 2 bases, with 8 bases between. Per the germline V gene, CDR1 is GTSNPN and CDR2 is SVGIG (reference sequence). The CDR3 is 13 residues long. Here the CDR3 DNA reads TGTGCCTGGAGTGTACGACTACCCTACGAGCAGTACTTC. Translating gives CAWSVRLPYEQYF.